This T cell receptor beta chain was found in a study of CD8 T cells in Susac syndrome. CDR3 length: 13 amino acids. In germline, CDR1 is DFQATT, CDR2 SNEGSKA (reference sequence). CD8+ and CD4+ T cells taken from blood had their TCR beta sequenced. Controls comprised healthy donors matched for age and sex. Isolation of CD8+ and CD4+ T cells was performed negatively, whereas enrichment of TEMRA cells was done by FACS. About 0.45 to 1 ug RNA was reverse transcribed with random hexamers. The CDR3 of TCR beta was amplified by immunoSEQ multiplex PCR across 54 Vbeta and 13 Jbeta. TCRdb reanalysed the immunoSEQ multiplex PCR reads using MiXCR and keeps one entry per CDR3 protein. The data contain some 120,000 distinct CDR3 sequences, less than 95% of them singletons.

Specimen: CD8+ T cells from PBMCs. The sequence came from a human donor in good health. The genes are TRBV20-1 and TRBJ1-3; no reliable D call. In DNA, the CDR3 is TGCAGAAGCCCAGGTGCCTCTGGAAACACCATATATTTT. Its protein is CRSPGASGNTIYF.